This T cell receptor beta chain was sequenced for a study of blood T cell repertoires in COVID-19. Study-wide background: In each case, the material was cDNA or gDNA derived from T cells, B-cell-depleted T cells, or PBMCs.

CDR3 length equals 16 residues. CDR1 is SGHTA and CDR2 is FQGTGA in the germline V gene. V shed 0 bases, J shed 2 bases, and the junction held 4 bases outside the gene matches. In the original analysis: Estimation of nucleated cell counts was performed using reference gene primer amplification. Sequencing was performed with immunoSEQ multiplex PCR; in TCRdb, only in-frame clones are kept and a portion is missing. V, J and clone size are those of that table, while D and trimming were read from the DNA. The sample lists about 130,000 clones, 84% occurring once. Sample: peripheral blood. The chain links TRBV7-3 to TRBJ2-1; 7 bases map to TRBD2. The clonotype was recovered from a human donor in a cohort sampled during active COVID-19. The CDR3 spells CASSLTGGRTYNEQFF. CDR3 coding DNA: TGTGCCAGCAGCTTAACTGGCGGGAGAACCTACAATGAGCAGTTCTTC. The full variable domain, completed using reference TRBV7-3 and TRBJ2-1, is GAGVSQTPSNKVTEKGKYVELRCDPISGHTALYWYRQSLGQGPEFLIYFQGTGAADDSGLPNDRFFAVRPEGSVSTLKIQRTERGDSAVYLCASSLTGGRTYNEQFFGPGTRLTVL.